Listed below are T cell receptor beta chains from one sample, sequenced in a study of low-dose radiotherapy and immunotherapy resistance in tumors. MiXCR was run by TCRdb on the reads, yielding one entry per CDR3 protein. The sample has under 90,000 distinct CDR3 sequences, 15% to 20% seen once. The sample consisted of PBMCs, taken before treatment. These receptors came from a male donor with prostate cancer. Both conserved end residues are part of each CDR3. D genes are given only for firm matches. Expanded clones are given a class, and other clones once, few, many or no size at all.

clone_size d_call j_call v_call cdr3_length cdr3_aa cdr3_nt
many TRBD2 TRBJ2-5 TRBV4-1 17 CASSPEASGGAGETQYF TGCGCCAGCAGCCCCGAGGCTAGCGGGGGGGCCGGGGAGACCCAGTACTTC
many NA TRBJ1-2 TRBV12-3/TRBV12-4 13 CASRLDSNYGYTF TGTGCCAGCAGATTAGACAGTAACTATGGCTACACCTTC
many TRBD2 TRBJ2-5 TRBV4-2 18 CASSQGLAGGPFQETQYF TGTGCCAGCAGCCAAGGACTAGCGGGGGGCCCCTTCCAAGAGACCCAGTACTTC
once NA TRBJ1-2 TRBV11-2 15 CASGFAMGRPGGYTF TGTGCCAGCGGCTTCGCGATGGGGCGCCCTGGTGGCTACACCTTC
NA NA TRBJ2-7 TRBV2 14 CASSFRSAVYEQYF TGTGCCAGCTCATTTCGAAGCGCCGTCTACGAGCAGTACTTC
many TRBD1 TRBJ2-1 TRBV5-1 15 CASSLAGQGNNEQFF TGCGCCAGCAGCTTGGCAGGACAGGGTAACAATGAGCAGTTCTTC
NA TRBD1 TRBJ2-2 TRBV11-3 14 CASSPGTATGELFF TGTGCCAGCAGCCCCGGGACAGCCACCGGGGAGCTGTTTTTT
many TRBD2 TRBJ2-3 TRBV6-2/TRBV6-3 16 CASSRSTSGSTDTQYF TGTGCCAGCAGCCGATCGACTAGCGGGAGCACAGATACGCAGTATTTT
NA NA TRBJ1-5 TRBV6-2/TRBV6-3 18 CASRNPQRGARRNQPQHF TGTGCCAGCAGAAACCCCCAGCGGGGCGCCCGACGCAATCAGCCCCAGCATTTT
many NA TRBJ1-5 TRBV5-6 14 CASSFGSSNQPQHF TGTGCCAGCAGTTTTGGTAGCAGCAATCAGCCCCAGCATTTT
many NA TRBJ2-3 TRBV11-2 14 CASSRRVGTDTQYF TGTGCCAGCAGCCGCAGGGTTGGCACAGATACGCAGTATTTT
many NA TRBJ2-7 TRBV2 13 CASSGPASYEQYF TGTGCCAGCAGTGGTCCAGCATCCTACGAGCAGTACTTC
many NA TRBJ1-1 TRBV19 15 CASSIDHQGRTEAFF TGTGCCAGTAGTATAGATCATCAGGGAAGGACTGAAGCTTTCTTT
many NA TRBJ1-5 TRBV5-4 14 CASSSGGRDQPQHF TGTGCCAGCAGCTCTGGGGGAAGGGATCAGCCCCAGCATTTT
many NA TRBJ2-1 TRBV2 13 CASSVATPLEQFF TGTGCCAGCAGTGTGGCGACCCCTTTAGAGCAGTTCTTC
many NA TRBJ2-7 TRBV5-6 14 CASSFMGKTYEQYF TGTGCCAGCAGCTTTATGGGGAAGACCTACGAGCAGTACTTC
NA TRBD2 TRBJ2-1 TRBV5-1 14 CASSGLLAGNEQFF TGCGCCAGCAGCGGGTTGCTAGCGGGAAATGAGCAGTTCTTC
many NA TRBJ1-1 TRBV14 14 CASSHSPRGEEAFF TGTGCCAGCAGCCACTCCCCGCGGGGGGAGGAAGCTTTCTTT
few TRBD1 TRBJ1-6 TRBV2 15 CASDGQGSYNSPLHF TGTGCCAGCGATGGACAGGGCTCTTATAATTCACCCCTCCACTTT
many NA TRBJ2-7 TRBV20-1 14 CSANPSGTNYEQYF TGCAGTGCTAACCCCTCAGGGACAAATTACGAGCAGTACTTC
many NA TRBJ2-5 TRBV30 12 CAWNRVGQTQYF TGTGCCTGGAATCGGGTAGGCCAGACCCAGTACTTC
NA TRBD1 TRBJ1-2 TRBV11-2 13 CASSRGTGGGYTF TGTGCCAGCAGCCGGGGGACAGGGGGAGGCTACACCTTC